This T cell receptor (beta chain) was identified during a study of OX40 agonist ivuxolimab in advanced cancers. Study at large: Partial response was recorded in three patients: one hepatocellular carcinoma and two cutaneous melanoma cases. Regarding the study as a whole: CD8+ T cells averaged more expanded clones than CD4+.

Of note for this clone: No antigen is known for it.

The assay was immunoSEQ multiplex PCR, and TCRdb's table has in-frame clones only and misses some. The sample lists more than 85,000 clones, less than 95% seen once, with about 1.5% in the top ten. Per the germline V gene, CDR1 is MDHEN and CDR2 is SYDVKM. Trimming stripped 2 bases from V and 5 bases from J, with 12 bases between. The CDR3 contains 14 residues. The chain employs TRBV28 and TRBJ1-2; weak D call: TRBD1 (5 bases). The clonotype was recovered from an adult with an advanced solid tumor such as melanoma, head and neck, liver or kidney cancer. The sample in question was CD4+ or CD8+ T cells sorted from blood, obtained in a trial of the OX40 agonist ivuxolimab. The CDR3 DNA reads as TGTGCCAGCAGTTTAGAAACAGGAAGGTATGGCTACACCTTC. Amino acids: CASSLETGRYGYTF.